This T cell receptor (beta chain) was identified during a study of T cell responses to AZD1222 COVID-19 vaccine. Study-level findings and limits: Spike-specific TCR breadth and depth went up after people got two AZD1222 doses.

Germline V gene data show CDR1 as KGHDR and CDR2 as SFDVKD. Between the trimmed V and J ends, which lost 4 bases and 2 bases, there was a span of 8 bases. The CDR3 is made up of 14 amino acids. Sequencing used immunoSEQ multiplex PCR; TCRdb keeps in-frame clones, though not all of them. The sample consists of fewer than 200,000 clones, more than 85% of them appearing once. With respect to this clone: The antigen remains undetermined.

This sequence originates from an adult who received the AZD1222 COVID-19 vaccine. The sequenced sample was peripheral blood, obtained 28 days after the second AZD1222 dose. This chain joins TRBV24-1 and TRBJ1-5; no clear D. CDR3 residues: CATSEGYGNQPQHF. The DNA for the CDR3 is TGTGCCACCAGTGAAGGGTACGGCAATCAGCCCCAGCATTTT.